This TCR beta chain was sequenced in a study of beta chain features in type 1 diabetes. The CDR3 consists of 16 residues. Trimming removed 1 base from V and 5 bases from J; junction bases left unmatched: 5. The germline V gene has CDR1 MGHRA and CDR2 YSYEKL. The authors reverse transcribed all of the isolated RNA, so sequencing captured expressed TCRB transcripts. TCRdb's table, derived via immunoSEQ multiplex PCR, lists solely in-frame clones and lacks some. The sample yields under 200,000 clones, roughly 9.1% seen once. This clone has only a few counts. The chain links TRBV4-1 to TRBJ2-5; 12 bases map to TRBD2. Sequences were obtained from central memory CD4+ T cells from blood. The origin of this receptor is a young woman in good health. This CDR3 reads CASSQGWGTSGETQYF. The CDR3 region has the DNA TGCGCCAGCAGCCAAGGATGGGGGACTAGCGGGGAGACCCAGTACTTC.